The 29 T cell receptor beta chains reported below all come from one sample, sequenced in a study of OX40 agonist ivuxolimab in advanced cancers. Here immunoSEQ multiplex PCR was the method, and the copy in TCRdb shows in-frame clones only, minus some. This table has tens of thousands of clones, roughly 89% appearing once. The starting material was CD4+ or CD8+ T cells sorted from blood, obtained in a trial of the OX40 agonist ivuxolimab. The receptors come from an adult with an advanced solid tumor such as melanoma, head and neck, liver or kidney cancer.

The chain carries TRBV19 and TRBJ2-2; a possible D gene is TRBD2 (6 bases). The CDR3 covers 16 residues. CDR1 LNHDA and CDR2 SQIVND come from the germline V gene (reference sequence). V was shortened by 3 bases and J by 3 bases, with 14 bases between the two germline ends. The CDR3 DNA reads as TGTGCCAGTAGTATTACGGTCGGGAGAGACACCGGGGAGCTGTTTTTT. Its translation: CASSITVGRDTGELFF.

The chain employs TRBV7-6 and TRBJ1-4; TRBD1 agrees at 10 bases. J lost 5 bases, V lost 5 bases, and 5 bases had no gene match. Germline V gene data show CDR1 as SGHVS and CDR2 as FNYEAQ. The CDR3 loop spans 15 amino acids. CDR3 amino acids: CASSRRDRGNEKLFF. The CDR3 coding sequence is TGTGCCAGCAGCAGACGGGACAGGGGAAATGAAAAACTGTTTTTT.

This chain connects TRBV28 to TRBJ1-5; 8 positions agree with TRBD1. With V trimmed by 8 bases and J by 3 bases, 6 bases remained unmatched. The CDR3 consists of 14 residues. The germline gives CDR1 MDHEN, CDR2 SYDVKM. CDR3 loop: CASLDRAVNQPQHF. CDR3 bases: TGTGCCAGCCTGGACAGGGCGGTCAATCAGCCCCAGCATTTT.

In this sample, this clone turned up a few times. The chain combines TRBV7-9 with TRBJ1-1, with a weak D call TRBD1 (6 bases). The V end lost 5 bases, the J end lost 4 bases, and 8 bases lay between the germline ends. In germline, CDR1 is SEHNR, CDR2 FQNEAQ (reference sequence). This CDR3 is 12 amino acids long. CDR3 region: CASSGGGTEAFF. The CDR3 DNA reads TGTGCCAGCAGCGGAGGGGGCACTGAAGCTTTCTTT.

The gene calls are TRBV6-5 and TRBJ2-7; 8 nucleotides agree with TRBD2. This CDR3 is built from 14 residues. The germline CDR1 and CDR2 sequences are MNHEY and SVGAGI. After removal of 2 bases from V and 7 bases from J, the junction contained 7 bases not matched to a gene. CDR3 region: CASSYQREFGEQYF. The CDR3 coding sequence is TGTGCCAGCAGTTACCAGCGGGAGTTTGGAGAGCAGTACTTC.

This clone was seen a single time. The chain employs TRBV5-8 and TRBJ2-1; weak D call: TRBD2 (5 bases). The germline V and J ends were trimmed by 5 bases and 3 bases, with 9 bases remaining between them. The CDR3 contains 13 residues. Germline V gene data show CDR1 as SGHTS and CDR2 as YDEGEE. CDR3 DNA sequence: TGTGCCAGCAGACTCCGGGGCTACAATGAGCAGTTCTTC. It specifies CASRLRGYNEQFF.

This clone has a count of ten or more. The chain couples TRBV5-1 to TRBJ2-7; 7 bases agree with TRBD1. This CDR3 contains 14 residues. Per germline, CDR1 SGHRS and CDR2 YFSETQ. V shed 4 bases, J shed 3 bases, and the junction held 7 bases outside the gene matches. CDR3 bases: TGCGCCAGCAGCCCGAGACAGGGCAACTACGAGCAGTACTTC. Protein sequence: CASSPRQGNYEQYF.

This clone was found once. The chain is built from TRBV11-2 and TRBJ2-5; the D gene is possibly TRBD2 (5 bases). The assigned J gene may be wrong: the sequence end matches TRBJ2-7 better. The CDR3 is 15 residues long. Looked up from germline, CDR1 is SGHAT and CDR2 is FQNNGV. The CDR3 protein is CASSLGAAASYEQYF. The CDR3 DNA sequence: TGTGCCAGCAGCTTAGGAGCAGCGGCCTCCTACGAGCAGTACTTC.

This sequence joins TRBV7-9 and TRBJ1-1, with D perhaps TRBD1 (5 bases). Trimming took off 5 bases at V and 1 base at J, with 8 bases between the two ends. The CDR3 is 13 amino acids. Germline CDR1 is SEHNR and CDR2 is FQNEAQ (reference sequence). The CDR3 loop is CASSRGGNTEAFF. DNA for the CDR3: TGTGCCAGCAGCCGGGGCGGGAACACTGAAGCTTTCTTT.

The chain is built from TRBV6-5 and TRBJ2-1; D perhaps matches TRBD1 (6 bases). This CDR3 region has 13 residues. Germline V gene lookup returns CDR1 MNHEY and CDR2 SVGAGI. Trimming removed 6 bases from V and 4 bases from J, with 10 bases in between. In DNA, the CDR3 is TGTGCCAGCAGAGCGGACAGATACAATGAGCAGTTCTTC. It codes for CASRADRYNEQFF.

This chain joins TRBV27 and TRBJ1-2; D is ambiguous. This CDR3 region has 14 residues. Germline CDR1 and CDR2: MNHEY and SMNVEV (reference sequence). Trimming pared 1 base from V and 3 bases from J, leaving 9 bases between. The CDR3 sequence: CASSLLGSYYGYTF. The CDR3 nucleotides are TGTGCCAGCAGTTTATTGGGCTCTTACTATGGCTACACCTTC.

V and J are TRBV7-9 and TRBJ2-1; TRBD2 aligns across 11 bases. The CDR3 is 18 amino acids. Germline-derived CDR1 and CDR2 are SEHNR and FQNEAQ (reference sequence). The V segment lost 5 bases and the J segment 6 bases; nucleotides outside the gene matches: 15. CDR3 nucleotides: TGTGCCAGCAGCCCGCGACTCATAACTAGCGGGAGAATCAATGAGCAGTTCTTC. It specifies CASSPRLITSGRINEQFF.

The J gene is TRBJ2-7, the V gene TRBV19; no clear D. The germline V gene encodes CDR1 LNHDA and CDR2 SQIVND (reference sequence). The V end lost 8 bases, the J end lost 0 bases, and 8 bases lay between the germline ends. CDR3 size: 12 residues. The CDR3 spells CASGSSSYEQYF. The CDR3, as DNA: TGTGCCAGTGGCTCTAGCTCCTACGAGCAGTACTTC.

The chain carries TRBV30 and TRBJ2-5; a possible D gene is TRBD2 (5 bases). V was shortened by 3 bases and J by 5 bases, with 13 bases between the two germline ends. Germline assignment: CDR1 GTSNPN and CDR2 SVGIG (reference sequence). The CDR3 extends over 13 amino acids. The CDR3 DNA sequence: TGTGCCTGGAGGTTGGGTCCGGGGGAGACCCAGTACTTC. Protein sequence: CAWRLGPGETQYF.

This chain connects TRBV27 to TRBJ1-2, with 7 bases aligning to TRBD1. Germline V gives CDR1 MNHEY, CDR2 SMNVEV (reference sequence). J gave up 3 bases and V 6 bases, and 7 bases lay outside the gene matches. The CDR3 runs to 14 residues. CDR3 DNA sequence: TGTGCCAGCAGCTCAGACACAGGGGACTATGGCTACACCTTC. Its protein is CASSSDTGDYGYTF.

The CDR3 reads CASSPKASNSYEQYF. The CDR3 nucleotides are TGTGCCAGCAGCCCTAAGGCCAGCAATTCCTACGAGCAGTACTTC. This chain joins TRBV7-3 and TRBJ2-7; D call uncertain. V shed 5 bases and J shed 1 base, with 15 bases lying between them. The germline V gene has CDR1 SGHTA and CDR2 FQGTGA. The CDR3 loop spans 15 amino acids.

The J gene is TRBJ2-3, the V gene TRBV7-6; D possibly corresponds to TRBD1 (5 bases). The germline V and J ends were trimmed by 4 bases and 2 bases, with 13 bases remaining between them. The CDR3 consists of 15 residues. The germline gives CDR1 SGHVS, CDR2 FNYEAQ. CDR3 in amino acids: CASSSGDSLTDTQYF. The CDR3 bases are TGTGCCAGCAGCTCGGGCGACAGCCTCACAGATACGCAGTATTTT.

The chain uses TRBV2 and TRBJ2-7; 8 bases align to TRBD1. The CDR3 is made up of 13 amino acids. V trimming: 7 bases; J trimming: 4 bases; junction bases outside the gene matches: 6. Germline V CDR1 and CDR2: SNHLY, FYNNEI. The CDR3 loop is CASTGQGAYEQYF. The CDR3, as DNA: TGTGCCAGCACAGGGCAGGGGGCTTACGAGCAGTACTTC.

The rearrangement links TRBV27 to TRBJ2-7; D not resolved. This CDR3 contains 13 residues. Germline V CDR1 and CDR2: MNHEY, SMNVEV (reference sequence). Deletions cut 7 bases from V and 3 bases from J, with 13 bases between. The CDR3 spells CASTGRPGYEQYF. CDR3 bases: TGTGCCAGCACCGGCAGGCCAGGCTACGAGCAGTACTTC.

The chain couples TRBV29-1 to TRBJ2-1; TRBD2 aligns across 11 bases. The V segment lost 3 bases and the J segment 7 bases; nucleotides outside the gene matches: 8. The CDR3 runs to 15 residues. The germline gives CDR1 SQVTM, CDR2 ANQGSEA. Here the CDR3 reads CSVETGTSGANEQFF. CDR3 coding DNA: TGCAGCGTTGAGACCGGGACTAGCGGAGCTAATGAGCAGTTCTTC.

The chain is built from TRBV4-1 and TRBJ2-1; 7 nucleotides align to TRBD1. CDR3 size: 15 residues. The germline V gene encodes CDR1 MGHRA and CDR2 YSYEKL. The ends lost 1 base at V and 10 bases at J; junction bases unmatched: 10. In DNA form, the CDR3 reads TGCGCCAGCAGCCAAGCTTCCCGGACAGGCGAGGAGCAGTTCTTC. Translating it yields CASSQASRTGEEQFF.

The chain recombines TRBV19 with TRBJ1-1; D is perhaps TRBD1 (5 bases). Germline CDR1 and CDR2: LNHDA and SQIVND (reference sequence). Trimming took 1 base from V and 5 from J, leaving 11 bases between them. The CDR3 covers 14 residues. The CDR3 loop reads CASSIGGAVTEAFF. The CDR3 DNA reads TGTGCCAGTAGTATAGGGGGCGCGGTGACTGAAGCTTTCTTT. The whole variable domain, remainder taken from reference TRBV19 and TRBJ1-1, is DGGITQSPKYLFRKEGQNVTLSCEQNLNHDAMYWYRQDPGQGLRLIYYSQIVNDFQKGDIAEGYSVSREKKESFPLTVTSAQKNPTAFYLCASSIGGAVTEAFFGQGTRLTVV.

As concerns this clone: Other DNA sequences in the same sample also yield this CDR3. The rearrangement links TRBV19 to TRBJ1-1; D gene unclear. The CDR3 runs to 13 residues. CDR1 is LNHDA, CDR2 SQIVND, per germline (reference sequence). V dropped 3 bases and J dropped 2 bases, with 7 bases sitting between them. This chain's CDR3 is CASSIGRNTEAFF. CDR3 bases: TGTGCCAGTAGTATCGGTCGCAACACTGAAGCTTTCTTT.

This chain links TRBV2 with TRBJ1-1; possible D gene TRBD1, 5 bases. The V gene lost 8 bases and the J gene lost 4 bases, with 8 bases spanning the gap. Germline V gene data show CDR1 as SNHLY and CDR2 as FYNNEI. This CDR3 is built from 11 residues. CDR3 in amino acids: CASQGSTEAFF. The CDR3 region has the DNA TGTGCCAGCCAGGGATCCACTGAAGCTTTCTTT.

V and J are TRBV2 and TRBJ2-7, with TRBD1 identical over 11 bases. CDR3 size: 14 residues. Germline V gene lookup returns CDR1 SNHLY and CDR2 FYNNEI. J lost 4 bases, V lost 7 bases, and 6 bases had no gene match. The CDR3 sequence is CASMAGTGGYEQYF. The CDR3 DNA follows: TGTGCCAGCATGGCCGGGACAGGGGGATACGAGCAGTACTTC.

Only a few counts were recorded for this clone. The gene calls are TRBV4-1 and TRBJ2-7; perhaps TRBD2 as D (6 bases). The germline V and J ends were trimmed by 5 bases and 2 bases, with 10 bases remaining between them. The CDR3 contains 13 residues. Germline CDR1 reads MGHRA; CDR2 reads YSYEKL. The CDR3 here is CASSWDSTYEQYF. In nucleotides, the CDR3 is TGCGCCAGCAGCTGGGACTCAACCTACGAGCAGTACTTC.

This chain connects TRBV27 to TRBJ2-7; perhaps TRBD1 as D (6 bases). The CDR3 covers 15 residues. CDR1 is MNHEY, CDR2 SMNVEV, per germline (reference sequence). V lost 2 bases, J lost 4 bases, and 15 bases lay in between. The CDR3 sequence is CASSLGPGTQYEQYF. The CDR3 coding sequence is TGTGCCAGCAGTTTAGGGCCCGGGACACAATACGAGCAGTACTTC.

The rearrangement joins TRBV7-8 to TRBJ1-1; D is perhaps TRBD1 (6 bases). The CDR3 has 12 amino acids. Trimming shortened V by 6 bases and J by 11 bases, and 16 bases separated the two germline ends. Germline lookup yields CDR1 SGHVS and CDR2 FQNEAQ. The CDR3 protein is CASSTEGGNAFF. The CDR3 region has the DNA TGTGCCAGCAGTACGGAGGGGGGGAATGCTTTCTTT.

The rearrangement uses TRBV27 and TRBJ2-7; D possibly corresponds to TRBD1 (5 bases). The CDR3 is made up of 15 amino acids. V was cut by 3 bases and J by 2 bases, with 14 bases left in between. Looked up from germline, CDR1 is MNHEY and CDR2 is SMNVEV (reference sequence). The CDR3 loop is CASSLGQARPYEQYF. The CDR3 DNA sequence: TGTGCCAGCAGTTTGGGGCAGGCCCGACCCTACGAGCAGTACTTC.